This T cell receptor beta chain was found in a study of radiation and T cells in renal cell carcinoma. Libraries were prepared by immunoSEQ multiplex PCR; TCRdb keeps only in-frame clonotypes and omits some of them. The sample lists 150,000 to 160,000 clones; 80% to 90% were seen once. The time point is: blood 2 weeks post-SBRT. Treatment of the sample: 15 Gy SBRT to primary tumor, nephrectomy 4 weeks later. The germline V and J ends were trimmed by 9 bases and 4 bases, with 14 bases remaining between them. CDR3 length: 13 amino acids. From germline, CDR1 is SGHTS and CDR2 YDEGEE. This TCR derives from a woman aged 45-60 years with renal cell carcinoma. The chain has TRBV5-8 and TRBJ1-5, with D perhaps TRBD1 (6 bases). The specimen was blood, collected from a patient whose treatment included radiotherapy and nephrectomy. This chain's CDR3 is CATGGGPNQPQHF. CDR3 sequence (DNA): TGTGCCACCGGTGGGGGGCCGAATCAGCCCCAGCATTTT.